This T cell receptor beta chain was sequenced during a study of T-cell memory formation after mild COVID-19. Study-wide context: Across donors, TCR clusters were largely donor specific. Study outcomes and limitations: Clones that contracted from day 15 to 85 were balanced CD4/CD8, while later expanders leaned CD4+. Pre-infection memory harbored some responding clones, suggesting cross-reactive memory joined. Among contracting clones, CD4+ were mainly CM/EM and CD8+ enriched in EMRA.

TCRdb passed the 5' RACE reads through MiXCR, listing each CDR3 protein once. The table has 300,000 to 350,000 distinct CDR3 sequences, approximately 14% seen once. Per germline, CDR1 SGHRS and CDR2 YFSETQ. The CDR3 loop spans 16 amino acids. V lost 4 bases, J lost 0 bases, and 11 bases lay in between. This clonotype occurred a few times. Its target is not known. The sample comprised PBMCs or a T cell subset sorted from them (not recorded which). The genes are TRBV5-1 and TRBJ2-6; D unclear. The receptor comes from a man aged 18 to 35 who had mild COVID-19 (a few samples of this study predate the infection). Cell type and time point are not known. The CDR3 loop reads CASSLPGSSGANVLTF. Here the CDR3 DNA reads TGCGCCAGCAGCCTTCCGGGCAGCTCTGGGGCCAACGTCCTGACTTTC.